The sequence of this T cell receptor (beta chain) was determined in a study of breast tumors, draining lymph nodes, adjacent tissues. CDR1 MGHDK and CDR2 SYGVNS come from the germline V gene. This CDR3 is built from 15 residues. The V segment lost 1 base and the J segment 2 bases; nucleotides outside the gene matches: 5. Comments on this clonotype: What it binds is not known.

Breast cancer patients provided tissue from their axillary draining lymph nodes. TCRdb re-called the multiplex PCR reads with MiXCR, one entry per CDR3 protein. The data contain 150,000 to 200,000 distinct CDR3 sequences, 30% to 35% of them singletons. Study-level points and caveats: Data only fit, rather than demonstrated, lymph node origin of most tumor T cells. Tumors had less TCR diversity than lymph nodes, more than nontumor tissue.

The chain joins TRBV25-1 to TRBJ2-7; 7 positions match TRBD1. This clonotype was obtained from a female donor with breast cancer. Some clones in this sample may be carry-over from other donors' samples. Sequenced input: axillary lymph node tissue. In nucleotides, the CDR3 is TGTGCCAGCAGTGAATTCCGGGACAGTCCCTACGAGCAGTACTTC. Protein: CASSEFRDSPYEQYF.